The 21 T cell receptor beta chains below were found in one sample sequenced in a study of graft-versus-host responses after intestinal transplantation. These receptors' antigens are unknown. The table came from immunoSEQ multiplex PCR; TCRdb's copy has only in-frame clones and leaves some out. In the table there are about 110,000 clones, just under 95% of which are singletons. Here the sequenced sample was unstimulated CD8+ T cells sorted from spleen or lymph node cells, taken before transplant. These receptors originate from a human donor who was the organ donor for an intestinal transplant.

The CDR3, as DNA: TGTGCCAGCAGTTTATATACAGGGGGCTTTTATGGCTACACCTTC. This codes for CASSLYTGGFYGYTF. The genes are TRBV28 and TRBJ1-2; TRBD1 aligns across 9 bases. From germline, CDR1 is MDHEN and CDR2 SYDVKM. Trimming removed 1 base from V and 5 bases from J; junction bases left unmatched: 5. The CDR3 runs to 15 residues.

This chain connects TRBV30 to TRBJ2-2, with 7 bases that match TRBD1. V was pared by 0 bases and J by 2 bases, with 3 bases of the junction left unmatched. The germline gives CDR1 GTSNPN, CDR2 SVGIG (reference sequence). The CDR3 consists of 15 residues. As DNA, the CDR3 is TGTGCCTGGAGTGTAGGGACAGCTAACACCGGGGAGCTGTTTTTT. It is translated as CAWSVGTANTGELFF. Drawing the rest from reference TRBV30 and TRBJ2-2, the complete variable domain is SQTIHQWPATLVQPVGSPLSLECTVEGTSNPNLYWYRQAAGRGLQLLFYSVGIGQISSEVPQNLSASRPQDRQFILSSKKLLLSDSGFYLCAWSVGTANTGELFFGEGSRLTVL.

The chain links TRBV6-5 to TRBJ1-2; D is possibly TRBD1 (6 bases). This CDR3 has 15 residues. Trimming removed 4 bases at V and 3 bases at J, with 15 bases between. Germline V gene sequence: CDR1 MNHEY, CDR2 SVGAGI. For the CDR3, the DNA is TGTGCCAGCAGTTTTCGCGGGGGGCATGACTATGGCTACACCTTC. This translates into CASSFRGGHDYGYTF.

The chain combines TRBV4-1 with TRBJ2-3; 10 bases are a match to TRBD1. The junction had 2 bases not matched to a gene; V was cut back by 4 bases and J by 4 bases. This CDR3 is built from 14 residues. CDR1 MGHRA and CDR2 YSYEKL come from the germline V gene. CDR3 nucleotide sequence: TGCGCCAGCAGCCCCGGGACAGGGGCAGATACGCAGTATTTT. Translating it yields CASSPGTGADTQYF.

This chain uses TRBV11-2 with TRBJ2-7; no clear D gene. There are 16 residues in the CDR3. The germline CDR1 and CDR2 sequences are SGHAT and FQNNGV. The V end was cut by 5 bases, the J end by 0 bases, with 17 bases between. CDR3: CASSPENPGPSYEQYF. CDR3 DNA sequence: TGTGCCAGCAGCCCCGAAAATCCGGGCCCCTCCTACGAGCAGTACTTC.

The J gene is TRBJ2-5, the V gene TRBV11-3; D is perhaps TRBD2 (5 bases). The CDR3 runs 12 residues. V shed 5 bases and J shed 6 bases, with 10 bases lying between them. CDR1 and CDR2 (germline): SGHNT, YENEEA. Here the CDR3 DNA reads TGTGCCAGCAGCGCCGACGGGAAGACCCAGTACTTC. It translates to CASSADGKTQYF.

The chain combines TRBV19 with TRBJ1-4, with 12 bases aligning to TRBD1. Germline assignment: CDR1 LNHDA and CDR2 SQIVND (reference sequence). V lost 7 bases to trimming and J lost 0 bases; unmatched junction nucleotides: 6. This CDR3 comprises 17 residues. For the CDR3, the DNA is TGTGCCAGTACTCCGGGACAGGGGGCTGCAACTAATGAAAAACTGTTTTTT. It codes for CASTPGQGAATNEKLFF.

This sequence joins TRBV7-3 and TRBJ2-3; D unresolved. CDR1 is SGHTA, CDR2 FQGTGA, per germline. The CDR3 has 14 amino acids. V was trimmed by 5 bases and J by 0 bases, leaving 9 bases between them. The CDR3 nucleotides are TGTGCCAGCAGCGCTGGCGGCAGCACAGATACGCAGTATTTT. Its protein is CASSAGGSTDTQYF.

This clone was seen only a few times. This chain joins TRBV6-6 and TRBJ2-7; 7 bases are shared with TRBD1. The CDR3 is 13 amino acids. Germline CDR1 is MNHNY and CDR2 is SVGAGI (reference sequence). J lost 3 bases, V lost 6 bases, and 5 bases had no gene match. CDR3 DNA sequence: TGTGCCAGCAGCCGAACAGGGGTCTACGAGCAGTACTTC. As protein: CASSRTGVYEQYF.

The chain recombines TRBV28 with TRBJ2-7; no clear D. Germline CDR1 and CDR2: MDHEN and SYDVKM. There are 17 residues in the CDR3. With 5 bases removed from V and 4 bases from J, the gap between germline ends came to 24 bases. As DNA, the CDR3 is TGTGCCAGCAGTACTGGCACTGTGTGGTGGAATCTATACGAGCAGTACTTC. Translated: CASSTGTVWWNLYEQYF.

This CDR3 is CASSEWVGYSNQPQHF. The CDR3 DNA sequence: TGTGCCAGCAGTGAATGGGTCGGATATAGCAATCAGCCCCAGCATTTT. V usage is TRBV6-1 and J usage is TRBJ1-5; no clear D. There are 16 residues in the CDR3. Trimming removed 2 bases at V and 0 bases at J, with 11 bases between. Germline CDR1 MNHNS, CDR2 SASEGT.

This rearrangement joins TRBV13 to TRBJ2-5; D uncertain. Germline CDR1 and CDR2: PRHDT and FYEKMQ (reference sequence). The CDR3 is made up of 14 amino acids. V was shortened by 5 bases and J by 4 bases, with 14 bases between the two germline ends. This CDR3 is CASSLPRRGETQYF. CDR3 bases: TGTGCCAGCAGCCTACCCCGGCGTGGAGAGACCCAGTACTTC. Based on the CDR3 plus reference TRBV13 and TRBJ2-5, the full variable domain is AAGVIQSPRHLIKEKRETATLKCYPIPRHDTVYWYQQGPGQDPQFLISFYEKMQSDKGSIPDRFSAQQFSDYHSELNMSSLELGDSALYFCASSLPRRGETQYFGPGTRLLVL.

V and J are TRBV9 and TRBJ2-1, with 10 nucleotides matching TRBD1. V was clipped by 0 bases and J by 2 bases; unmatched bases: 5. The germline CDR1 and CDR2 sequences are SGDLS and YYNGEE. This CDR3 comprises 17 residues. The CDR3 region has the DNA TGTGCCAGCAGCGTAGGGACAGGGGGGCAAACCTACAATGAGCAGTTCTTC. This translates into CASSVGTGGQTYNEQFF.

The chain employs TRBV19 and TRBJ2-1; 11 bases are shared with TRBD2. The length of the CDR3 is 15 residues. The germline gives CDR1 LNHDA, CDR2 SQIVND (reference sequence). The V and J ends lost 4 bases and 7 bases, in that order; junction bases with no gene match: 6. CDR3 region: CASSKTSGSLNEQFF. In DNA form, the CDR3 reads TGTGCCAGTAGTAAAACTAGCGGGAGCTTGAATGAGCAGTTCTTC. The full variable domain, in which reference TRBV19 and TRBJ2-1 provide the parts outside the CDR3, is DGGITQSPKYLFRKEGQNVTLSCEQNLNHDAMYWYRQDPGQGLRLIYYSQIVNDFQKGDIAEGYSVSREKKESFPLTVTSAQKNPTAFYLCASSKTSGSLNEQFFGPGTRLTVL.

The V and J genes are TRBV5-1 and TRBJ1-1, with TRBD1 matching over 8 bases. Germline-derived CDR1 and CDR2 are SGHRS and YFSETQ. V was clipped by 0 bases and J by 4 bases; unmatched bases: 17. CDR3 length equals 19 residues. The CDR3 loop reads CASSLAYYRGSPQGTEAFF. Here the CDR3 DNA reads TGCGCCAGCAGCTTGGCCTACTACAGGGGGAGCCCCCAGGGCACTGAAGCTTTCTTT.

CDR3 bases: TGTGCCAGCAGAGCAGGGTATGGCGACGAGCAGTACTTC. Protein: CASRAGYGDEQYF. The gene calls are TRBV2 and TRBJ2-7, with D possibly TRBD1 on 5 matching bases. There are 13 residues in the CDR3. The germline V gene encodes CDR1 SNHLY and CDR2 FYNNEI. Trimming removed 6 bases at V and 5 bases at J, with 14 bases between.

V gene TRBV4-2 combines with J gene TRBJ1-5; D is perhaps TRBD1 (5 bases). The V and J ends lost 4 bases and 6 bases respectively, with 16 bases between them. Per the germline V gene, CDR1 is LGHNA and CDR2 is YNFKEQ. The CDR3 is 15 amino acids. The CDR3 coding sequence is TGTGCCAGCAGCCGGGGACGTACGACCAGTCAGCCCCAGCATTTT. Translation: CASSRGRTTSQPQHF.

The gene calls are TRBV29-1 and TRBJ2-7; 16 positions match TRBD2. The CDR3 is made up of 16 amino acids. Unmatched junction bases numbered 7, after V lost 3 bases and J lost 5 bases. Germline CDR1 SQVTM, CDR2 ANQGSEA. The CDR3 loop is CSVEGLAGGSPNEQYF. CDR3 sequence (DNA): TGCAGCGTTGAGGGACTAGCGGGAGGGTCCCCCAACGAGCAGTACTTC.

This clone came up a few times. The genes are TRBV27 and TRBJ2-7, with TRBD2 identical over 11 bases. In germline, CDR1 is MNHEY, CDR2 SMNVEV (reference sequence). The CDR3 covers 15 residues. V shed 4 bases and J 6 bases; nucleotides not matched to a gene: 8. CDR3 sequence (DNA): TGTGCCAGCAGTTCGACTAGCGGGAAATTAGGCGAGCAGTACTTC. It is translated as CASSSTSGKLGEQYF.

The CDR3 reads CASSTAGTGNTEAFF. The CDR3 region has the DNA TGCGCCAGCAGCACCGCCGGCACAGGGAACACTGAAGCTTTCTTT. The gene calls are TRBV5-1 and TRBJ1-1; perhaps TRBD1 as D (5 bases). From germline, CDR1 is SGHRS and CDR2 YFSETQ. CDR3 length: 15 amino acids. The V and J ends lost 4 bases and 1 base respectively, with 14 bases between them.

CDR3 protein: CASSLVHYSTLTDTQYF. In DNA, the CDR3 is TGTGCCAGCAGCTTAGTTCACTACAGTACCCTCACAGATACGCAGTATTTT. V is TRBV11-2 and J is TRBJ2-3; D is undetermined. V was pared by 1 base and J by 2 bases, with 16 bases between. The CDR3 loop spans 17 amino acids. The germline V gene has CDR1 SGHAT and CDR2 FQNNGV.